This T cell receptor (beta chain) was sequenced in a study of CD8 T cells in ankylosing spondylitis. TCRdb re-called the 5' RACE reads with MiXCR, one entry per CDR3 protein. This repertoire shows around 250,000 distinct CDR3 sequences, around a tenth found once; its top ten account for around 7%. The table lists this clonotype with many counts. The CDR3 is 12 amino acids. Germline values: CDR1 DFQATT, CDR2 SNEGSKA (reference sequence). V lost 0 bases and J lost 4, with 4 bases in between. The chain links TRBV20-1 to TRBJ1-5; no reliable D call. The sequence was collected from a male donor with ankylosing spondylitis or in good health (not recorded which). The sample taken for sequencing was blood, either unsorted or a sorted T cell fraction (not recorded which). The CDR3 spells CSARDGNQPQHF. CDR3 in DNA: TGCAGTGCTAGAGATGGGAATCAGCCCCAGCATTTT.